The entry below describes one T cell receptor beta chain. This sample is drawn from a study of blood T cell repertoires in COVID-19. Study at large: The United States, Italy and Spain were the sources of the acute and convalescent COVID-19 samples. Sample material is recorded as cDNA or gDNA derived from T cells, B-cell-depleted T cells, or PBMCs.

Per the authors' pipeline: Counts of nucleated cells, estimated from reference gene primer amplification, were obtained. Data came from immunoSEQ multiplex PCR; TCRdb stores just in-frame clones and leaves some out. V, J and clone size reflect that table, while D and trimming were determined from the DNA. The sample includes hundreds of thousands of clones, about 82% seen only once; the top ten take 5% to 6.5%. The germline gives CDR1 SGHVS, CDR2 FQNEAQ. The V gene lost 2 bases and the J gene lost 4 bases, with 17 bases spanning the gap. The CDR3 contains 16 residues. Sequencing was done on a sample of peripheral blood. V usage is TRBV7-8 and J usage is TRBJ1-1; D unclear. The sequence derives from a man aged 45-65 years with active or convalescent COVID-19. The CDR3 protein is CASSLSLSGVGTEAFF. CDR3 sequence (DNA): TGTGCCAGCAGCTTAAGTCTAAGTGGAGTGGGCACTGAAGCTTTCTTT.